A selection of T cell receptor beta chains follows, all from one sample in a study of Ad26.COV2.S vaccination and SARS-CoV-2 variants. The table came from immunoSEQ multiplex PCR; TCRdb's copy has only in-frame clones and leaves some out. In the table there are some 520,000 clones, around 88% of which are singletons. Source: peripheral blood, taken in a trial of Ad26.COV2.S vaccine versus placebo. Receptors were obtained from a person aged 18-60 years who received the Ad26.COV2.S COVID-19 vaccine or a placebo. CDR3s include the opening cysteine and the closing phenylalanine or tryptophan. D genes are given only for firm matches. Clone size, where shown, is once, few, many, or a class for clones that have expanded.

.	TRBJ1-2	TRBV4-3	.	CASSQVGGNYGYTF	TGCGCCAGCAGCCAAGTAGGGGGAAACTATGGCTACACCTTC
.	TRBJ2-1	TRBV3-1/TRBV3-2	.	CASSPSRLSLSSYNEQFF	TGTGCCAGCAGCCCCTCCCGGCTTTCGTTGAGCTCCTACAATGAGCAGTTCTTC
.	TRBJ1-2	TRBV6-6	.	CASSYEARAYGYTF	TGTGCCAGCAGTTACGAGGCAAGGGCCTATGGCTACACCTTC
TRBD1	TRBJ2-5	TRBV19	.	CASKRDRGRETQYF	TGTGCCAGCAAAAGGGACAGGGGGCGAGAGACCCAGTACTTC
TRBD1	TRBJ2-1	TRBV15	.	CATSWGTGAYEQFF	TGTGCCACCAGCTGGGGGACAGGGGCATATGAGCAGTTCTTC
TRBD1	TRBJ1-4	TRBV18	.	CASSPEGTGRGEKLFF	TGTGCCAGCTCACCCGAAGGGACAGGAAGGGGCGAAAAACTGTTTTTT
.	TRBJ2-1	TRBV6-1	.	CASSEGTIYNEQFF	TGTGCCAGCAGCGAAGGGACCATATACAATGAGCAGTTCTTC
TRBD2	TRBJ2-3	TRBV5-4	.	CASSSGLAGGRDTQYF	TGTGCCAGCAGTTCCGGACTAGCGGGAGGCCGCGATACGCAGTATTTT
.	TRBJ1-2	TRBV28	.	CASSPSAYGYTF	TGTGCCAGCAGTCCCTCGGCCTATGGCTACACCTTC
TRBD1	TRBJ1-2	TRBV3-1/TRBV3-2	.	CASSQTDRPRRYTF	TGTGCCAGCAGCCAGACGGACAGGCCACGGCGCTACACCTTC
TRBD1	TRBJ1-5	TRBV5-1	once	CASSTGTVDQPQHF	TGCGCCAGCAGCACAGGGACAGTGGATCAGCCCCAGCATTTT
.	TRBJ2-3	TRBV28	.	CASTQTPDTQYF	TGTGCCAGCACTCAGACCCCAGATACGCAGTATTTT
.	TRBJ1-1	TRBV7-9	.	CASSLTVGENTEAFF	TGTGCCAGCAGCTTAACGGTGGGGGAGAACACTGAAGCTTTCTTT
.	TRBJ1-3	TRBV27	.	CASSLESGNTIYF	TGTGCCAGCAGTTTAGAATCTGGAAACACCATATATTTT